The clone carrying this T cell receptor beta chain appeared many times. The antigen remains undetermined. The V gene lost 3 bases and the J gene lost 3 bases, with 8 bases spanning the gap. CDR1 and CDR2 (germline): SQVTM, ANQGSEA. The CDR3 has 12 residues. These data originate in a study of beta chain features in type 1 diabetes. Points from the study as a whole: Insertions were fewer and deletions more numerous at VDJ junctions in type 1 diabetes patients. Cells with high TCR expression could be over-represented by cDNA sequencing.

TCRB transcripts that were expressed got sequenced, as all of the isolated RNA had been reverse transcribed. Sequencing of naive, central memory and regulatory T cell samples gave an average of around 3.8 million reads. Generated by immunoSEQ multiplex PCR, the TCRdb table keeps only in-frame clones and is missing some. The data contain about 160,000 clones, roughly 9% of them singletons. The chain couples TRBV29-1 to TRBJ1-1; D uncertain. The sequence was collected from a woman aged 18-29 years in good health. Sequencing input: central memory CD4+ T cells from blood. The CDR3: CSVDPRDTEAFF. The CDR3, as DNA: TGCAGCGTTGACCCGAGGGACACTGAAGCTTTCTTT.